Presented here are 6 T cell receptor beta chains from one specimen sequenced in a study of response to subunit inactivated influenza vaccine. TCRdb re-called the RT-PCR reads through MiXCR, storing one row per CDR3 protein. Among 650,000 or so distinct CDR3 sequences, 12% to 15% were seen once, and the ten largest hold roughly 7.2%. This specimen consisted of PBMCs from blood, obtained 14 days before vaccination. Source of these receptors: a man over 45 who received an inactivated influenza vaccine.

This clonotype was seen at least ten times. Here the CDR3 DNA reads TGCAGCGTTGGGCCAGGGACGGTCATCAATGAGCAGTTCTTC. Its protein is CSVGPGTVINEQFF. The chain links TRBV29-1 to TRBJ2-1; the D call may be TRBD1 or TRBD2 (5 bases each). Germline lookup yields CDR1 SQVTM and CDR2 ANQGSEA. V was trimmed by 4 bases and J by 6 bases, leaving 16 bases between them. There are 14 residues in the CDR3.

Ten or more counts support this clonotype. This chain uses TRBV12-3 or TRBV12-4 with TRBJ2-5, with D possibly matching TRBD1 (6 bases). The ends were cut back, 2 bases at V and 5 bases at J, with 12 bases in the middle. The CDR3 runs to 14 residues. DNA for the CDR3: TGTGCCAGCAGTTTAAGAAGACAGGCCGAGACCCAGTACTTC. Its translation is CASSLRRQAETQYF.

Only a few counts were recorded for this clonotype. The chain employs TRBV6-2 or TRBV6-3 and TRBJ1-1; TRBD1 might be the D (6 bases). This CDR3 contains 13 residues. CDR1 MNHEY and CDR2 SVGEGT come from the germline V gene. V shed 5 bases and J shed 4 bases, with 11 bases lying between them. This CDR3 is CASSQGQVTEAFF. Here the CDR3 DNA reads TGTGCCAGCAGTCAGGGGCAGGTCACTGAAGCTTTCTTT.

This clonotype was recorded at least ten times. The chain is built from TRBV27 and TRBJ2-1; D possibly uses TRBD1 or TRBD2 (5 bases each). The CDR3 contains 15 residues. V dropped 6 bases and J dropped 4 bases, with 16 bases sitting between them. CDR1 and CDR2 from the germline V gene are MNHEY and SMNVEV (reference sequence). This chain's CDR3 is CASSEGSPGYNEQFF. In nucleotides, the CDR3 is TGTGCCAGCAGCGAGGGGTCCCCAGGGTACAATGAGCAGTTCTTC.

This clonotype was found a few times. V and J are TRBV18 and TRBJ2-3, with D possibly matching TRBD2 (6 bases). Germline V CDR1 and CDR2: KGHSH, LQKENI. Deletions cut 2 bases from V and 12 bases from J, with 15 bases between. The CDR3 totals 13 residues. The chain's CDR3 is CASSPDYERVQYF. The CDR3 region has the DNA TGTGCCAGCTCACCAGATTATGAGCGGGTACAGTATTTT.

CDR3 loop: CASSSTGIPTEAFF. CDR3 coding DNA: TGCGCCAGCAGTTCGACAGGTATACCCACTGAAGCTTTCTTT. The chain has TRBV10-1 and TRBJ1-1, with D perhaps matching TRBD1 (6 bases). The CDR3 spans 14 residues. V was cut by 5 bases and J by 4 bases, with 14 bases left in between. Germline lookup yields CDR1 WNHNN and CDR2 SYGVQD (reference sequence).